The rows below give T cell receptor beta chains drawn from one sample of a study of T cells in Graves' hyperthyroidism and ophthalmopathy. Each CDR3 protein gets one entry after TCRdb re-called the multiplex PCR reads with MiXCR. The data contain 550,000 to 700,000 distinct CDR3 sequences, 40% to 55% of them singletons. Sequenced sample: peripheral blood or thyroid tissue (not recorded which). The receptors were sampled from an adult woman with Graves' disease, either hyperthyroidism or ophthalmopathy (not recorded which). CDR3s leave out the opening cysteine and the closing phenylalanine or tryptophan. Expanded clones get a size class; other rows say once, few or many, or leave the size out.

j_gene | abundance | v_gene | CDR3aa
TRBJ1-2 | few | TRBV25-1 | ASSQGWGSYGYT
TRBJ1-5 | . | TRBV20-1 | SARKAAGRSNQPQH
TRBJ1-1 | . | TRBV4-2 | ASSHGTGGTDTEAF
TRBJ2-7 | . | TRBV11-2 | ASSLEGLGIEQY
TRBJ1-5 | . | TRBV11-3 | ASAKRGGGDEQPQH
TRBJ1-5 | many | TRBV10-2 | ASSGRRGDYSNQPQH
TRBJ2-2 | few | TRBV24-1 | ATSNNRGTGELF
TRBJ2-5 | . | TRBV12-3/TRBV12-4 | ASRAGRNQETQC
TRBJ2-7 | many | TRBV6-6 | ASSRQGSSEQY
TRBJ2-6 | . | TRBV19 | ASRASTEA
TRBJ2-7 | . | TRBV2 | ASSELGQGGYEQY
TRBJ1-5 | many | TRBV15 | ATEAGRGRQPQH
TRBJ2-5 | . | TRBV20-1 | SALSSDETQY
TRBJ1-1 | . | TRBV6-1 | ASMGSREGS